One sample yielded the 28 T cell receptor beta chains listed below, sequenced in a study of blood T cell repertoires in COVID-19. Measured with immunoSEQ multiplex PCR; TCRdb has only the in-frame clones, and not every one. The sample lists 150,000 to 200,000 clones, about nine tenths occurring once. Specimen: peripheral blood. The receptor source for this set is a man younger than 35 who had recovered from COVID-19.

V and J are TRBV7-2 and TRBJ1-3; D call uncertain. The ends were cut back, 1 base at V and 3 bases at J, with 13 bases in the middle. The CDR3 runs to 16 residues. Germline CDR1 and CDR2: SGHTA and FQGNSA. CDR3: CASSLGGLIGGNTIYF. The CDR3, as DNA: TGTGCCAGCAGCTTAGGCGGTTTGATCGGTGGAAACACCATATATTTT. Looking up the rest from reference TRBV7-2 and TRBJ1-3 gives the full variable domain: GAGVSQSPSNKVTEKGKDVELRCDPISGHTALYWYRQSLGQGLEFLIYFQGNSAPDKSGLPSDRFSAERTGGSVSTLTIQRTQQEDSAVYLCASSLGGLIGGNTIYFGEGSWLTVV.

The chain recombines TRBV29-1 with TRBJ2-7; D is possibly TRBD1 (5 bases). There are 14 residues in the CDR3. Germline values: CDR1 SQVTM, CDR2 ANQGSEA. V was shortened by 5 bases and J by 2 bases, with 16 bases between the two germline ends. The CDR3 nucleotides read TGCAGCGTTTTTTCGATGACAGCAACCTACGAGCAGTACTTC. It specifies CSVFSMTATYEQYF.

The V call is TRBV7-2, the J call TRBJ1-5; D is unresolved. Trimming took 2 bases from V and 2 from J, leaving 10 bases between them. Germline CDR1 SGHTA, CDR2 FQGNSA. This CDR3 spans 15 amino acids. In nucleotides, the CDR3 is TGTGCCAGCAGCTTATCTCGAGGAGGCAATCAGCCCCAGCATTTT. Protein sequence: CASSLSRGGNQPQHF. Complete variable domain (other parts from reference TRBV7-2 and TRBJ1-5): GAGVSQSPSNKVTEKGKDVELRCDPISGHTALYWYRQSLGQGLEFLIYFQGNSAPDKSGLPSDRFSAERTGGSVSTLTIQRTQQEDSAVYLCASSLSRGGNQPQHFGDGTRLSIL.

The rearrangement uses TRBV6-5 and TRBJ1-5; 7 nucleotides match TRBD1. The CDR3 length is 14 residues. Germline V gene lookup returns CDR1 MNHEY and CDR2 SVGAGI. Losses at the gene ends were 6 bases for V and 3 bases for J; bases not matched to a gene: 5. The CDR3 DNA sequence: TGTGCCAGCAGGCGTGGGACAGACAATCAGCCCCAGCATTTT. Translated: CASRRGTDNQPQHF.

The rearrangement links TRBV5-1 to TRBJ2-4; D might be TRBD2 (5 bases). V lost 3 bases to trimming and J lost 4 bases, with 11 bases between them. Germline CDR1 reads SGHRS; CDR2 reads YFSETQ. There are 14 residues in the CDR3. CDR3 in amino acids: CASSSGVGKNIQYF. The CDR3 DNA is TGCGCCAGCAGCTCCGGGGTTGGGAAAAACATTCAGTACTTC.

The chain employs TRBV10-3 and TRBJ1-1; TRBD1 agrees at 8 bases. In germline, CDR1 is ENHRY, CDR2 SYGVKD. The trim removed 2 bases at V and 7 bases at J, leaving 3 bases unmatched. This CDR3 contains 13 residues. The CDR3 region has the DNA TGTGCCATCAGTGAGAAAGACAGGGGTGAAGCTTTCTTT. This sequence encodes CAISEKDRGEAFF.

The V call is TRBV19, the J call TRBJ2-5; 7 bases are shared with TRBD1. Germline trimming cut 2 bases from V and 4 bases from J; bases unmatched to any gene: 10. The CDR3 spans 16 residues. Germline V lookup: CDR1 LNHDA, CDR2 SQIVND (reference sequence). The CDR3 loop reads CASSIRAWAGGETQYF. In nucleotides, the CDR3 is TGTGCCAGTAGTATACGCGCTTGGGCAGGGGGAGAGACCCAGTACTTC.

This rearrangement joins TRBV6-2 or TRBV6-3 to TRBJ2-7, with a weak D call TRBD1 (6 bases). Trimming removed 6 bases at V and 3 bases at J, with 12 bases between. Germline V gives CDR1 MNHEY, CDR2 SVGEGT. This CDR3 comprises 13 residues. In DNA, the CDR3 is TGTGCCAGCAGCAACAGGGTGGACTACGAGCAGTACTTC. It translates to CASSNRVDYEQYF.

V gene TRBV10-3 combines with J gene TRBJ2-1; D remains unclear. V gave up 8 bases and J gave up 5 bases, with 7 bases separating them. The CDR3 sequence is 11 residues long. CDR1 is ENHRY, CDR2 SYGVKD, per germline. The DNA for the CDR3 is TGTGCCATCGAGCTCGACAATGAGCAGTTCTTC. Translated, it gives CAIELDNEQFF.

This clone was detected a few times. This chain joins TRBV7-2 and TRBJ2-1; 11 positions match TRBD2. The CDR3 runs 18 residues. V trimming: 1 base; J trimming: 6 bases; junction bases outside the gene matches: 11. Germline V CDR1 and CDR2: SGHTA, FQGNSA. The CDR3 here is CASSLVPSGTSGSNEQFF. CDR3 coding DNA: TGTGCCAGCAGCTTAGTTCCCTCCGGGACTAGCGGTAGCAATGAGCAGTTCTTC.

This chain links TRBV24-1 with TRBJ2-2; 10 bases map to TRBD1. Germline V CDR1 and CDR2: KGHDR, SFDVKD. V was pared by 8 bases and J by 7 bases, with 6 bases of the junction left unmatched. The CDR3 is made up of 14 amino acids. The DNA for the CDR3 is TGTGCCACCATGGACAGGGGGAATCACGGGGAGCTGTTTTTT. Its protein is CATMDRGNHGELFF.

This sequence joins TRBV9 and TRBJ1-1, with D perhaps matching TRBD1 (5 bases). The CDR3 loop spans 15 amino acids. Trimming left V 6 bases short and J 1 base short, with 16 bases between. CDR1 is SGDLS and CDR2 is YYNGEE in the germline V gene. Written as DNA, the CDR3 is TGTGCCAGCACTCGCGGGGGTGAGGCGAACACTGAAGCTTTCTTT. Translated: CASTRGGEANTEAFF.

The V gene is TRBV4-1, the J gene TRBJ2-1; 10 nucleotides agree with TRBD2. The V and J ends lost 0 bases and 8 bases, in that order; junction bases with no gene match: 7. Germline V gene sequence: CDR1 MGHRA, CDR2 YSYEKL. This CDR3 spans 16 amino acids. In DNA, the CDR3 is TGCGCCAGCAGCCAAGAGTCTAGCGGGAGAGGGGATGAGCAGTTCTTC. Translating it yields CASSQESSGRGDEQFF.

The V gene is TRBV7-9, the J gene TRBJ2-7; no clear D. V lost 5 bases to trimming and J lost 2 bases, with 7 bases between them. The germline gives CDR1 SEHNR, CDR2 FQNEAQ (reference sequence). The length of the CDR3 is 12 residues. CDR3 residues: CASSLVAYEQYF. For the CDR3, the DNA is TGTGCCAGCAGCCTTGTAGCCTACGAGCAGTACTTC.

This clone appeared a single time. The genes are TRBV4-1 and TRBJ1-1; D is ambiguous. The germline V and J ends were trimmed by 4 bases and 4 bases, with 16 bases remaining between them. The CDR3 runs to 15 residues. Germline CDR1 and CDR2: MGHRA and YSYEKL. The CDR3 here is CASSRSEVTATEAFF. The DNA for the CDR3 is TGCGCCAGCAGCCGCTCAGAGGTTACGGCCACTGAAGCTTTCTTT.

The chain couples TRBV9 to TRBJ1-2; 7 bases agree with TRBD1. The V gene's germline CDR1 is SGDLS and CDR2 YYNGEE. After removal of 7 bases from V and 7 bases from J, the junction contained 7 bases not matched to a gene. CDR3 size: 12 residues. In DNA form, the CDR3 reads TGTGCCAGCTCCCGAGACAGGGCTGGCTACACCTTC. It codes for CASSRDRAGYTF.

The chain carries TRBV27 and TRBJ2-7, with D possibly being TRBD2 (5 bases). The CDR3 contains 16 residues. CDR1 and CDR2 (germline): MNHEY, SMNVEV (reference sequence). Between the trimmed V and J ends, which lost 5 bases and 3 bases, there was a span of 20 bases. The CDR3 sequence is CASSRSSGYKSYEQYF. CDR3 nucleotide sequence: TGTGCCAGCAGTCGCTCCTCGGGGTACAAGAGCTACGAGCAGTACTTC.

The chain combines TRBV18 with TRBJ2-7; D is perhaps TRBD2 (5 bases). Deletions cut 3 bases from V and 4 bases from J, with 10 bases between. CDR1 and CDR2 from the germline V gene are KGHSH and LQKENI. The CDR3 contains 13 residues. CDR3 region: CASSPGGEYEQYF. The CDR3, as DNA: TGTGCCAGCTCACCTGGTGGGGAGTACGAGCAGTACTTC.

The chain uses TRBV7-8 and TRBJ1-1, with 9 bases that match TRBD1. Looked up from germline, CDR1 is SGHVS and CDR2 is FQNEAQ. The CDR3 has 15 amino acids. The V and J ends lost 5 bases and 1 base, in that order; junction bases with no gene match: 5. CDR3 bases: TGTGCCAGCAGCGCCCGGGACAGGGCGAACACTGAAGCTTTCTTT. Protein product: CASSARDRANTEAFF. Using reference TRBV7-8 and TRBJ1-1 for the parts outside the CDR3, the full variable domain is GAGVSQSPRYKVAKRGQDVALRCDPISGHVSLFWYQQALGQGPEFLTYFQNEAQLDKSGLPSDRFFAERPEGSVSTLKIQRTQQEDSAVYLCASSARDRANTEAFFGQGTRLTVV.

V and J are TRBV6-5 and TRBJ2-2; TRBD1 matches at 10 bases. The CDR3 contains 15 residues. Trimming removed 4 bases from V and 6 bases from J; junction bases left unmatched: 5. CDR1 is MNHEY and CDR2 is SVGAGI in the germline V gene. The CDR3 loop reads CASSSKGTGAGELFF. CDR3 nucleotide sequence: TGTGCCAGCAGTTCCAAAGGGACAGGGGCCGGGGAGCTGTTTTTT.

The rearrangement links TRBV6-6 to TRBJ1-2; 7 bases agree with TRBD1. Germline V CDR1 and CDR2: MNHNY, SVGAGI (reference sequence). CDR3 length: 12 amino acids. V gave up 4 bases and J gave up 8 bases; unmatched junction bases: 4. The CDR3 sequence is CASSLTGSGYTF. CDR3 nucleotide sequence: TGTGCCAGCAGTTTGACAGGGTCCGGCTACACCTTC.

This clone was recorded only once. The genes are TRBV28 and TRBJ2-7; possibly TRBD2 for D (5 bases). Germline lookup yields CDR1 MDHEN and CDR2 SYDVKM. The CDR3 covers 15 residues. V lost 2 bases and J lost 5, with 16 bases in between. The CDR3 protein is CASSLDQGLFDEQYF. CDR3 bases: TGTGCCAGCAGTTTAGATCAAGGACTCTTTGACGAGCAGTACTTC.

The V gene is TRBV10-3, the J gene TRBJ1-2, with TRBD1 matching 7 bases. The CDR3 sequence is 14 residues long. J was trimmed by 6 bases and V by 2 bases; bases with no gene match: 6. Germline CDR1 ENHRY, CDR2 SYGVKD. CDR3 amino acids: CAISENRGSDGYTF. Written as DNA, the CDR3 is TGTGCCATCAGTGAGAACAGGGGCTCCGATGGCTACACCTTC.

This chain links TRBV25-1 with TRBJ2-3, with D unresolved. This CDR3 has 14 residues. Deletions cut 3 bases from V and 2 bases from J, with 9 bases between. CDR1 and CDR2 from the germline V gene are MGHDK and SYGVNS. The CDR3 region is CASSDQRATDTQYF. The CDR3 region has the DNA TGTGCCAGCAGTGATCAAAGAGCCACAGATACGCAGTATTTT.

This clone was detected only once. This sequence joins TRBV19 and TRBJ2-1, with D maybe TRBD1 (6 bases). The CDR3 runs 17 residues. Germline-derived CDR1 and CDR2 are LNHDA and SQIVND (reference sequence). Trimming removed 7 bases at V and 0 bases at J, with 19 bases between. CDR3 DNA sequence: TGTGCCAGTACGCCCCCGGACAGACCAAGCTCCTACAATGAGCAGTTCTTC. This translates into CASTPPDRPSSYNEQFF.

The V and J genes are TRBV11-2 and TRBJ2-7; 14 bases line up with TRBD2. The germline V gene encodes CDR1 SGHAT and CDR2 FQNNGV. After removal of 4 bases from V and 4 bases from J, the junction contained 12 bases not matched to a gene. This CDR3 has 18 residues. The chain's CDR3 is CASSSPGLAGVAGYEQYF. The CDR3 bases are TGTGCCAGCAGCTCGCCGGGACTAGCGGGAGTAGCAGGATACGAGCAGTACTTC.

This sequence joins TRBV5-4 and TRBJ2-7; D might be TRBD2 (6 bases). Germline CDR1 reads SGHNT; CDR2 reads YYREEE (reference sequence). V lost 0 bases to trimming and J lost 4 bases, with 11 bases between them. There are 14 residues in the CDR3. The CDR3 DNA follows: TGTGCCAGCAGCTTGGTGGGGGGAGTGTACGAGCAGTACTTC. This encodes CASSLVGGVYEQYF.

This chain joins TRBV13 and TRBJ2-7; 10 bases map to TRBD2. CDR3 size: 15 residues. The V gene end was trimmed by 4 bases and the J gene end by 3 bases; junction bases not matched to a gene: 6. Germline lookup yields CDR1 PRHDT and CDR2 FYEKMQ (reference sequence). The CDR3 here is CASSSGLAVRYEQYF. The CDR3 bases are TGTGCCAGCAGCTCCGGACTAGCGGTCCGCTACGAGCAGTACTTC.